These T cell receptor beta chains were read from a single sample in a study of T cell responses to AZD1222 COVID-19 vaccine. The assay was immunoSEQ multiplex PCR, and TCRdb's table has in-frame clones only and misses some. The table records about 100,000 clones, around 90% of them present only once. Sequencing was performed on peripheral blood, taken on day 0 of MenACWY control vaccination. These receptors came from an adult in good health. CDR3s include the opening cysteine and the closing phenylalanine or tryptophan. A D gene is named only where the DNA matches it firmly. Rows may omit the clone size; those that give it use once, few, many or a size class.

j_call: TRBJ2-2
d_call: .
v_call: TRBV7-8
clone_size: .
cdr3_aa: CASSPAGGSGELFF
cdr3_nt: TGTGCCAGCAGCCCCGCCGGGGGATCCGGGGAGCTGTTTTTT

j_call: TRBJ2-5
d_call: TRBD2
v_call: TRBV29-1
clone_size: once
cdr3_aa: CSALPQMGGGKETQYF
cdr3_nt: TGCAGCGCCCTACCCCAGATGGGCGGGGGAAAAGAGACCCAGTACTTC

j_call: TRBJ2-7
d_call: .
v_call: TRBV4-2
clone_size: .
cdr3_aa: CASSQGLFGGSVTYEQYF
cdr3_nt: TGTGCCAGCAGCCAAGGACTTTTCGGCGGTAGTGTAACCTACGAGCAGTACTTC

j_call: TRBJ1-6
d_call: .
v_call: TRBV4-2
clone_size: .
cdr3_aa: CASSQAQGPISPLHF
cdr3_nt: TGTGCCAGCAGCCAGGCCCAGGGGCCCATTTCACCCCTCCACTTT

j_call: TRBJ2-2
d_call: .
v_call: TRBV19
clone_size: .
cdr3_aa: CASSSRPTGELFF
cdr3_nt: TGTGCCAGTAGTTCCCGACCCACCGGGGAGCTGTTTTTT

j_call: TRBJ2-1
d_call: .
v_call: TRBV7-9
clone_size: .
cdr3_aa: CASSLREEQFF
cdr3_nt: TGTGCCAGCAGCTTGCGGGAAGAGCAGTTCTTC

j_call: TRBJ1-1
d_call: .
v_call: TRBV6-5
clone_size: .
cdr3_aa: CASSYSTDGTEAFF
cdr3_nt: TGTGCCAGCAGTTACTCGACGGACGGGACTGAAGCTTTCTTT

j_call: TRBJ1-2
d_call: .
v_call: TRBV30
clone_size: .
cdr3_aa: CAWRPPGGANYGYTF
cdr3_nt: TGTGCCTGGAGGCCCCCGGGGGGGGCCAACTATGGCTACACCTTC

j_call: TRBJ1-5
d_call: .
v_call: TRBV5-6
clone_size: .
cdr3_aa: CASSARGLTIAQHF
cdr3_nt: TGTGCCAGCAGCGCGCGGGGTTTAACGATAGCCCAGCATTTT

j_call: TRBJ2-7
d_call: TRBD1
v_call: TRBV28
clone_size: .
cdr3_aa: CASSSTGGGSYEQYF
cdr3_nt: TGTGCCAGCAGTTCGACAGGGGGTGGCTCCTACGAGCAGTACTTC

j_call: TRBJ1-2
d_call: .
v_call: TRBV2
clone_size: .
cdr3_aa: CASSLGTWDYGYTF
cdr3_nt: TGTGCCAGCAGTCTCGGGACCTGGGACTATGGCTACACCTTC

j_call: TRBJ2-7
d_call: .
v_call: TRBV7-9
clone_size: .
cdr3_aa: CASSLKVDSYSYEQYF
cdr3_nt: TGTGCCAGCAGCTTAAAGGTGGACAGTTACTCCTACGAGCAGTACTTC

j_call: TRBJ1-4
d_call: TRBD1
v_call: TRBV29-1
clone_size: .
cdr3_aa: CSVQQGMGEKLFF
cdr3_nt: TGCAGCGTTCAACAGGGGATGGGTGAAAAACTGTTTTTT

j_call: TRBJ2-1
d_call: TRBD1
v_call: TRBV7-9
clone_size: .
cdr3_aa: CASSAWDRLVGEQFF
cdr3_nt: TGTGCCAGCAGCGCTTGGGACAGGTTAGTGGGTGAGCAGTTCTTC

j_call: TRBJ1-4
d_call: .
v_call: TRBV18
clone_size: .
cdr3_aa: CASSPGGAAEKLFF
cdr3_nt: TGTGCCAGCTCACCGGGGGGTGCAGCTGAAAAACTGTTTTTT

j_call: TRBJ2-3
d_call: .
v_call: TRBV5-5
clone_size: once
cdr3_aa: CASSQGPLGAGTQYF
cdr3_nt: TGTGCCAGCAGCCAGGGGCCCCTCGGCGCGGGTACGCAGTATTTT

j_call: TRBJ2-2
d_call: TRBD2
v_call: TRBV5-1
clone_size: .
cdr3_aa: CASSLSLAGDLNTGELFF
cdr3_nt: TGCGCCAGCAGCTTGAGTCTAGCGGGGGATCTCAACACCGGGGAGCTGTTTTTT

j_call: TRBJ2-1
d_call: TRBD2
v_call: TRBV7-2
clone_size: .
cdr3_aa: CASSAGLNNEQFF
cdr3_nt: TGTGCCAGCAGCGCGGGACTAAACAATGAGCAGTTCTTC

j_call: TRBJ1-6
d_call: TRBD1
v_call: TRBV19
clone_size: .
cdr3_aa: CASRDRENPYNSPLHF
cdr3_nt: TGTGCCAGTAGAGACAGGGAGAACCCCTATAATTCACCCCTCCACTTT

j_call: TRBJ2-5
d_call: TRBD2
v_call: TRBV28
clone_size: .
cdr3_aa: CASSNLAGDHLFETQYF
cdr3_nt: TGTGCCAGCAGTAACCTAGCGGGGGACCACCTATTTGAGACCCAGTACTTC

j_call: TRBJ1-2
d_call: .
v_call: TRBV7-3
clone_size: .
cdr3_aa: CASSFPGLHTF
cdr3_nt: TGTGCCAGCAGCTTCCCAGGGCTCCACACCTTC

j_call: TRBJ2-3
d_call: TRBD2
v_call: TRBV27
clone_size: .
cdr3_aa: CASSLREGTQYF
cdr3_nt: TGTGCCAGCAGTTTAAGGGAGGGTACGCAGTATTTT

j_call: TRBJ1-4
d_call: TRBD1
v_call: TRBV18
clone_size: .
cdr3_aa: CASSEGQSNEKLFF
cdr3_nt: TGTGCCAGCTCGGAGGGACAGTCAAATGAAAAACTGTTTTTT

j_call: TRBJ2-1
d_call: .
v_call: TRBV5-1
clone_size: .
cdr3_aa: CASSLGGYNEQFF
cdr3_nt: TGCGCCAGCAGCTTGGGAGGCTACAATGAGCAGTTCTTC

j_call: TRBJ1-3
d_call: .
v_call: TRBV6-5
clone_size: .
cdr3_aa: CASSRIRSSGNTIYF
cdr3_nt: TGTGCCAGCAGTAGGATACGGAGCTCTGGAAACACCATATATTTT

j_call: TRBJ1-1
d_call: TRBD1
v_call: TRBV5-4
clone_size: .
cdr3_aa: CASSFTGQGGTEAFF
cdr3_nt: TGTGCCAGCAGCTTCACAGGACAGGGAGGGACTGAAGCTTTCTTT

j_call: TRBJ1-1
d_call: .
v_call: TRBV5-4
clone_size: .
cdr3_aa: CASSPPGRSRDTEAFF
cdr3_nt: TGTGCCAGCAGCCCACCCGGACGGTCTAGAGACACTGAAGCTTTCTTT

j_call: TRBJ1-3
d_call: .
v_call: TRBV6-5
clone_size: .
cdr3_aa: CASSYWPGAGNTIYF
cdr3_nt: TGTGCCAGCAGTTACTGGCCAGGGGCTGGAAACACCATATATTTT

j_call: TRBJ2-5
d_call: .
v_call: TRBV27
clone_size: .
cdr3_aa: CASKKDTPEGETQYF
cdr3_nt: TGTGCCAGCAAGAAGGACACTCCTGAGGGAGAGACCCAGTACTTC

j_call: TRBJ1-1
d_call: .
v_call: TRBV6-5
clone_size: .
cdr3_aa: CASILRDTHTEAFF
cdr3_nt: TGTGCCAGCATTCTCCGGGACACCCACACTGAAGCTTTCTTT

j_call: TRBJ2-6
d_call: .
v_call: TRBV4-1
clone_size: .
cdr3_aa: CASSQVEWTSGANVLTF
cdr3_nt: TGCGCCAGCAGCCAAGTAGAGTGGACCTCTGGGGCCAACGTCCTGACTTTC

j_call: TRBJ1-2
d_call: .
v_call: TRBV11-2
clone_size: .
cdr3_aa: CASSLQGRGYTF
cdr3_nt: TGTGCCAGCAGCTTACAGGGAAGGGGCTACACCTTC

j_call: TRBJ1-5
d_call: .
v_call: TRBV12-1
clone_size: .
cdr3_aa: CAWRGLSNQPQHF
cdr3_nt: TGTGCCTGGAGGGGGCTGAGCAATCAGCCCCAGCATTTT

j_call: TRBJ1-1
d_call: TRBD1
v_call: TRBV6-5
clone_size: .
cdr3_aa: CASSPQGSVNTEAFF
cdr3_nt: TGTGCCAGCAGCCCACAGGGGTCCGTGAACACTGAAGCTTTCTTT

j_call: TRBJ2-6
d_call: .
v_call: TRBV28
clone_size: .
cdr3_aa: CASSPNYRATGANVLTF
cdr3_nt: TGTGCCAGCAGTCCCAATTACAGGGCTACTGGGGCCAACGTCCTGACTTTC

j_call: TRBJ1-1
d_call: TRBD1
v_call: TRBV6-1
clone_size: once
cdr3_aa: CASSEADRVGTEAFF
cdr3_nt: TGTGCCAGCAGTGAAGCGGACAGGGTAGGAACTGAAGCTTTCTTT

j_call: TRBJ2-1
d_call: TRBD2
v_call: TRBV11-3
clone_size: .
cdr3_aa: CASSIAGGIYNEQFF
cdr3_nt: TGTGCCAGCAGTATAGCGGGGGGGATCTACAATGAGCAGTTCTTC

j_call: TRBJ1-1
d_call: .
v_call: TRBV25-1
clone_size: .
cdr3_aa: CASRGTGIYTEAFF
cdr3_nt: TGTGCCAGCAGGGGGACGGGGATATACACTGAAGCTTTCTTT

j_call: TRBJ2-1
d_call: .
v_call: TRBV7-6
clone_size: .
cdr3_aa: CASSLALKGRNSYNEQFF
cdr3_nt: TGTGCCAGCAGCTTAGCCCTTAAGGGGCGCAACTCCTACAATGAGCAGTTCTTC

j_call: TRBJ1-2
d_call: .
v_call: TRBV4-2
clone_size: .
cdr3_aa: CASSRLDFYGYTF
cdr3_nt: TGTGCCAGCAGCCGATTGGACTTCTATGGCTACACCTTC

j_call: TRBJ2-7
d_call: .
v_call: TRBV30
clone_size: .
cdr3_aa: CAWALFDGSYEQYF
cdr3_nt: TGTGCCTGGGCCCTTTTCGACGGGTCCTACGAGCAGTACTTC

j_call: TRBJ1-2
d_call: .
v_call: TRBV28
clone_size: .
cdr3_aa: CASSSGGASFYGYTF
cdr3_nt: TGTGCCAGCAGTTCGGGGGGGGCTTCATTCTATGGCTACACCTTC